Listed below are T cell receptor beta chains from one sample, sequenced in a study of T-cell reconstitution after alpha-beta-depleted transplantation in children. Each CDR3 protein gets one entry after TCRdb re-called the PCR reads with MiXCR. The sample lists hundreds of thousands of distinct CDR3 sequences; less than 15% were seen once. Material: PBMCs, obtained before TCRalphabeta/CD19-depleted stem cell transplant. The receptors stem from a girl aged 2 to 10 with congenital amegakaryocytic thrombocytopenia, due to receive a stem cell transplant. Each CDR3 is given with its conserved first and last residue. The D gene is left open where the match is weak. Some rows have no size entry. The others give once, few or many, or a class for an expanded clone.

>15|TRBV5-1|NA|TRBJ2-5|few
TGCGCCAGCAGCATTTCCGGGCCCCCGGTCCAGACCCAGTACTTC
CASSISGPPVQTQYF
>13|TRBV2|TRBD2|TRBJ2-1|few
TGTGCCGGCACTAGCGGCGCCTACAATGAGCAGTTCTTC
CAGTSGAYNEQFF
>16|TRBV7-9|NA|TRBJ2-1|many
TGTGCCAGCAGCTTGGTGGGCGGCGGCTCCTACAATGAGCAGTTCTTC
CASSLVGGGSYNEQFF
>16|TRBV7-6|TRBD2|TRBJ2-5|NA
TGTGCCAGCAGCCCCTTAGCGGGAGGTGGACAAGAGACCCAGTACTTC
CASSPLAGGGQETQYF
>15|TRBV29-1|NA|TRBJ1-1|many
TGCAGCGTCCCGGGGGGAACTAGGGGGAACACTGAAGCTTTCTTT
CSVPGGTRGNTEAFF
>14|TRBV19|NA|TRBJ2-1|few
TGTGCCAGTAGTATTGGGCCTATTAACAATGAGCAGTTCTTC
CASSIGPINNEQFF
>15|TRBV12-3/TRBV12-4|NA|TRBJ1-1|many
TGTGCCAGCAGTTTAAGTTGGGGGGTAAGGTCTGAAGCTTTCTTT
CASSLSWGVRSEAFF
>17|TRBV7-9|TRBD2|TRBJ2-1|NA
TGTGCCAGCAGCTCCACCTTGACTAGCGGGAGTTTTAATGAGCAGTTCTTC
CASSSTLTSGSFNEQFF
>17|TRBV29-1|NA|TRBJ1-3|many
TGCAGCGCCACCACGGGGGGGGTATATGCCTCTGGAAACACCATATATTTT
CSATTGGVYASGNTIYF
>15|TRBV9|NA|TRBJ2-1|many
TGTGCCAGCAGCCACCCACGGACTGGGGACAATGAGCAGTTCTTC
CASSHPRTGDNEQFF
>13|TRBV12-3/TRBV12-4|NA|TRBJ1-6|many
TGTGCCAGCAGACGCCTTATCAATTCACCCCTCCACTTT
CASRRLINSPLHF
>14|TRBV6-1|NA|TRBJ2-7|few
TGTGCCAGCAGTCCACAGTCCGGGGCCAACGAGCAGTACTTC
CASSPQSGANEQYF
>18|TRBV7-8|NA|TRBJ2-4|NA
TGTGCCAGCAGCTTAAGAAGGAGAACCTCACTAGCCAAAAACATTCAGTACTTC
CASSLRRRTSLAKNIQYF
>13|TRBV5-5|NA|TRBJ1-1|NA
TGTGCCAGCAGCTTGCGGGAGTACACTGAAGCTTTCTTT
CASSLREYTEAFF
>15|TRBV6-5|NA|TRBJ2-7|many
TGTGCCAGCAGTTACCGGGACCCAGCCTACTACGAGCAGTACTTC
CASSYRDPAYYEQYF
>18|TRBV11-2|NA|TRBJ1-1|many
TGTGCCAGCAGCTTATATCCGGGTATTGGAGATGGTTCCGCTGAAGCTTTCTTT
CASSLYPGIGDGSAEAFF
>15|TRBV20-1|NA|TRBJ2-1|few
TGCAGGGGGGATCAACTAAACCCGTCTGTTTATGAGCAGTTCTTC
CRGDQLNPSVYEQFF